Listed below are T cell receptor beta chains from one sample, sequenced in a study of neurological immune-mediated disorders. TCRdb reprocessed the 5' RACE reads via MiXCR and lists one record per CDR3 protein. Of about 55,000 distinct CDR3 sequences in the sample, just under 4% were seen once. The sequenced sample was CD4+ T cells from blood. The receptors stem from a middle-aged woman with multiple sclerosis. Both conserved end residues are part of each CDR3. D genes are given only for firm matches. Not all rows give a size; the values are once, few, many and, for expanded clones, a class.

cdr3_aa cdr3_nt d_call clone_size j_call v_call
CASSFGRGANTGELFF TGCGCCAGCAGCTTTGGACGGGGGGCGAACACCGGGGAGCTGTTTTTT TRBD2 many TRBJ2-2 TRBV5-1
CASSLDIYNEQFF TGTGCCAGCAGCCTAGACATCTACAATGAGCAGTTCTTC NA many TRBJ2-1 TRBV7-3
CASSVTLSGNTIYF TGTGCCAGCAGCGTCACACTCTCTGGAAACACCATATATTTT NA many TRBJ1-3 TRBV9
CSALGYGYTF TGCAGTGCTCTGGGATATGGCTACACCTTC NA many TRBJ1-2 TRBV20-1
CASSFNEGGTGELFF TGTGCCAGCAGCTTTAACGAGGGGGGAACCGGGGAGCTGTTTTTT NA few TRBJ2-2 TRBV7-6
CAWYSYSYNEQFF TGTGCCTGGTACTCTTATTCCTACAATGAGCAGTTCTTC NA many TRBJ2-1 TRBV30
CSAPEPTDTQYF TGCAGTGCTCCCGAGCCCACAGATACGCAGTATTTT NA NA TRBJ2-3 TRBV20-1
CSAADLAGFADTQYF TGCAGTGCCGCGGACTTAGCGGGGTTCGCAGATACGCAGTATTTT TRBD2 once TRBJ2-3 TRBV20-1
CASSQEIAQETQYF TGTGCCAGCAGCCAAGAAATAGCCCAAGAGACCCAGTACTTC NA many TRBJ2-5 TRBV3-1
CASSIGDTGTLHF TGCGCCAGCTCCATCGGGGACACGGGCACCCTCCACTTT NA many TRBJ1-6 TRBV5-1
CASSPAYQETQYF TGTGCCAGCAGCCCCGCGTACCAAGAGACCCAGTACTTC NA many TRBJ2-5 TRBV3-1
CSVQGVKSYNEQFF TGCAGCGTTCAGGGGGTAAAGTCATACAATGAGCAGTTCTTC TRBD1 many TRBJ2-1 TRBV29-1
CASRLQGGAAAFF TGTGCCAGCAGGTTACAGGGGGGGGCAGCAGCTTTCTTT TRBD1 few TRBJ1-1 TRBV2
CASSVGGQYYNEQFF TGTGCCAGCAGCGTAGGAGGACAGTACTACAATGAGCAGTTCTTC NA many TRBJ2-1 TRBV11-3
CASSFGQQETQYF TGTGCCAGCAGCTTCGGACAGCAAGAGACCCAGTACTTC NA many TRBJ2-5 TRBV5-4
CASSFWGPGELFF TGTGCCAGCAGTTTTTGGGGACCCGGGGAGCTGTTTTTT NA many TRBJ2-2 TRBV12-3/TRBV12-4
CASSLQGNYGYTF TGTGCCAGCAGTTTACAGGGGAACTATGGCTACACCTTC TRBD1 many TRBJ1-2 TRBV6-5
CASSQPPTRGQETQYF TGTGCCAGCAGCCAACCGCCCACCCGGGGACAAGAGACCCAGTACTTC NA many TRBJ2-5 TRBV3-1
CASSFRQGANEKLFF TGCGCCAGCAGCTTTCGACAGGGGGCTAATGAAAAACTGTTTTTT TRBD1 many TRBJ1-4 TRBV5-1
CASSYRGMNTEAFF TGTGCCAGCAGTTACAGGGGGATGAACACTGAAGCTTTCTTT NA many TRBJ1-1 TRBV6-2/TRBV6-3
CASSSLLGGNTEAFF TGTGCCAGCAGTTCCCTCCTAGGGGGTAACACTGAAGCTTTCTTT NA many TRBJ1-1 TRBV5-5
CASSQDWGGGANVLTF TGTGCCAGCAGCCAAGATTGGGGTGGAGGGGCCAACGTCCTGACTTTC NA many TRBJ2-6 TRBV3-1
CASSSGPEGGTQYF TGCGCCAGCAGCTCCGGGCCGGAGGGTGGGACCCAGTACTTC NA many TRBJ2-5 TRBV5-1
CASSQGNSGGVDEQFF TGTGCCAGCAGCCAAGGCAATAGCGGGGGGGTAGATGAGCAGTTCTTC TRBD2 many TRBJ2-1 TRBV3-1
CAIKSTESSYEQYF TGTGCCATCAAGAGTACAGAGAGCTCCTACGAGCAGTACTTC NA many TRBJ2-7 TRBV10-3
CASSPNPLNISSYNEQFF TGCGCCAGCAGCCCGAACCCCCTCAACATTAGCTCCTACAATGAGCAATTCTTC NA NA TRBJ2-1 TRBV5-1
CATSDLGGGSYNEQFF TGTGCCACCAGTGATCTAGGGGGGGGAAGTTACAATGAGCAGTTCTTC NA few TRBJ2-1 TRBV24-1
CASSQCGGSIYGYTF TGTGCTAGCAGCCAGTGCGGCGGGTCGATCTATGGCTACACCTTC NA NA TRBJ1-2 TRBV3-1
CASSQWVTGLAGSTDTQYF TGTGCCAGCAGCCAGTGGGTCACCGGACTAGCGGGCAGCACAGATACGCAGTATTTT TRBD2 few TRBJ2-3 TRBV7-8
CASSDPGGKNTEAFF TGTGCCAGCAGTGATCCGGGAGGGAAAAACACTGAAGCTTTCTTT NA many TRBJ1-1 TRBV25-1
CASSFSANYGYTF TGCGCCAGCAGCTTCAGCGCTAACTATGGCTACACCTTC NA many TRBJ1-2 TRBV5-1
CASSPREGGTEAFF TGTGCCAGCAGCCCTCGGGAGGGAGGGACTGAAGCTTTCTTT NA many TRBJ1-1 TRBV7-3
CSTQRGNYGYTF TGCAGTACACAACGGGGAAACTATGGCTACACCTTC NA NA TRBJ1-2 TRBV20-1
CASSYRTELFFGTDTQYF TGTGCCAGCAGTTACAGGACGGAGCTATTCTTCGGCACAGATACGCAGTATTTT NA many TRBJ2-3 TRBV12-3/TRBV12-4
CASSQGPLSHEQYF TGTGCCAGCAGCCAGGGGCCCCTGTCCCACGAGCAGTACTTC NA many TRBJ2-7 TRBV7-6
CASSLRWGQEGGYTF TGCGCCAGCAGCTTGAGGTGGGGACAAGAGGGTGGCTACACCTTC NA many TRBJ1-2 TRBV5-1
CASSTGPTGAQYF TGCGCCAGCAGTACCGGGCCCACCGGGGCCCAGTACTTC NA many TRBJ2-5 TRBV5-1
CASSLSGAGAPYF TGTGCCAGCAGCTTAAGCGGGGCGGGGGCGCCTTACTTC NA many TRBJ2-7 TRBV7-2
CAIQQGARETQYF TGTGCCATCCAACAGGGGGCTCGGGAGACCCAGTACTTC TRBD1 many TRBJ2-5 TRBV10-3
CSALKWRGGGEQYF TGCAGTGCTCTTAAGTGGCGGGGGGGCGGCGAGCAGTACTTC TRBD2 many TRBJ2-7 TRBV20-1
CASSQAPGPSYGYTF TGCGCCAGCAGCCAGGCCCCGGGGCCCAGCTATGGCTACACCTTC NA many TRBJ1-2 TRBV4-1
CASSMLGPYEQYF TGTGCCAGCAGCATGTTGGGCCCCTACGAGCAGTACTTC NA many TRBJ2-7 TRBV7-9
CASSQNMAGEQYF TGTGCCAGCAGCCAAAACATGGCAGGTGAGCAGTACTTC NA many TRBJ2-7 TRBV3-1
CASSLVVSGANVLTF TGCGCCAGCAGCTTGGTTGTCTCTGGGGCCAACGTCCTGACTTTC NA many TRBJ2-6 TRBV5-1
CASSTGQGYGYTF TGTGCCAGTAGTACCGGACAGGGGTATGGCTACACCTTC TRBD1 few TRBJ1-2 TRBV19
CASSPRGGQNNNSPLHF TGTGCCAGCAGCCCTCGAGGGGGACAGAACAATAATTCACCCCTCCACTTT TRBD1 many TRBJ1-6 TRBV7-8
CASSVHRGRDTEAFF TGTGCCAGCAGCGTCCACAGGGGGCGGGACACTGAAGCTTTCTTT TRBD1 many TRBJ1-1 TRBV9
CSAGPDSYKETQYF TGCAGTGCCGGCCCCGACTCCTATAAAGAGACCCAGTACTTC NA many TRBJ2-5 TRBV20-1